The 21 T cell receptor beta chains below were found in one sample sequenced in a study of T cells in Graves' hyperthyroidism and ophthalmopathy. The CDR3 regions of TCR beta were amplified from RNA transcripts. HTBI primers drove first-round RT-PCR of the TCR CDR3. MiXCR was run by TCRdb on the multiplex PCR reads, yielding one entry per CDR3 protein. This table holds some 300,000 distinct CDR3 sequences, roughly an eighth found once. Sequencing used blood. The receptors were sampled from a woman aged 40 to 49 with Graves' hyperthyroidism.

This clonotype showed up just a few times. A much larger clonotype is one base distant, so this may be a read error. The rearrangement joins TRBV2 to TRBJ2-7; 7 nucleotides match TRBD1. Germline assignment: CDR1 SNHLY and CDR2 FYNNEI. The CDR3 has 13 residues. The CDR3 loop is CTSVKGASYEQYF. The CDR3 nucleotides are TGTACCAGCGTAAAGGGGGCTTCCTACGAGCAGTACTTC.

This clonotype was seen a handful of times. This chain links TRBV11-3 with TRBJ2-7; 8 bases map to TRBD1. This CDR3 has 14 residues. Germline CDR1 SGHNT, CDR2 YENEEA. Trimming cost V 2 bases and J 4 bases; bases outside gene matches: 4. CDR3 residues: CASSLRGQAYEQYF. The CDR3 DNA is TGTGCCAGCAGCTTAAGGGGACAGGCTTACGAGCAGTACTTC.

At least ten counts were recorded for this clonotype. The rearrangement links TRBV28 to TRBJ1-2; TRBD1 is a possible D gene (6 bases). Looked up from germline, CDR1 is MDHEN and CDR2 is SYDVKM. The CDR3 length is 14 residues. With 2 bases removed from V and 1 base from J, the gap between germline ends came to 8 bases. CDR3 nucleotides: TGTGCCAGCAGTTTACCAGGGGATAACTATGGCTACACCTTC. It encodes CASSLPGDNYGYTF.

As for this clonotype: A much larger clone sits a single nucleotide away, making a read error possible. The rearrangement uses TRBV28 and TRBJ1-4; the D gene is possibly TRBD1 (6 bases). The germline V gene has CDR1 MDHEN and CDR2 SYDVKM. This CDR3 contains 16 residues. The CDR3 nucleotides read TGTGCCAGCAGTACCCTGACAGGCGGAGGATTTGAAGAACTGTTTTTT. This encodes CASSTLTGGGFEELFF. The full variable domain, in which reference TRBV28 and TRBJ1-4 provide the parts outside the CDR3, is DVKVTQSSRYLVKRTGEKVFLECVQDMDHENMFWYRQDPGLGLRLIYFSYDVKMKEKGDIPEGYSVSREKKERFSLILESASTNQTSMYLCASSTLTGGGFEELFFGSGTQLSVL.

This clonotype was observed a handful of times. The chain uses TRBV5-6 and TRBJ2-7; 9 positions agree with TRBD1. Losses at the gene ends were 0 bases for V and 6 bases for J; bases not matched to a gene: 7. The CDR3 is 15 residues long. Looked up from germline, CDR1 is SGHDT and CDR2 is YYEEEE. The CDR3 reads CASSLDLGQGAEQYF. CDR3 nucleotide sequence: TGTGCCAGCAGCTTGGATCTGGGACAGGGAGCCGAGCAGTACTTC.

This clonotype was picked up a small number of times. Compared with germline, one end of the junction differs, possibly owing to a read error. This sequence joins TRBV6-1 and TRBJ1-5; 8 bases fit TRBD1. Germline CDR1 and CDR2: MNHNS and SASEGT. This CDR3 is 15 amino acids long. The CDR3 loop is CASSRTGQNNQLQHF. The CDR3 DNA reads TGTGCCAGCAGTAGGACAGGGCAGAACAATCAGCTCCAGCATTTT.

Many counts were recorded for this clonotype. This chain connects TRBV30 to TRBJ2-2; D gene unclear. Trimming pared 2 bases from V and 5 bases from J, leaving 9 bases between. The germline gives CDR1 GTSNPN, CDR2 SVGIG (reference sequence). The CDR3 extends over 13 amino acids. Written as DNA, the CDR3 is TGTGCCTGGAGTCCCGGTGGGACCGGGGAGCTGTTTTTT. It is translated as CAWSPGGTGELFF.

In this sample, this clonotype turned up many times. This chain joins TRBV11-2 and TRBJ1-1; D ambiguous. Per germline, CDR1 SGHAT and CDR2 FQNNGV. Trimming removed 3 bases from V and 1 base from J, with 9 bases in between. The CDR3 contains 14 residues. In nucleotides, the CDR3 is TGTGCCAGCAGCTTGGCGAGACAGAACACTGAAGCTTTCTTT. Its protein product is CASSLARQNTEAFF.

The CDR3 DNA sequence: TGTGCCAGCTCACCACCGAGGAGGGAGCGGGGCGCCCACGAGCAGTACTTC. This translates into CASSPPRRERGAHEQYF. This rearrangement joins TRBV18 to TRBJ2-7, with 7 bases lining up with TRBD2. The CDR3 has 17 amino acids. CDR1 is KGHSH, CDR2 LQKENI, per germline. With V trimmed by 0 bases and J by 5 bases, 13 bases remained unmatched.

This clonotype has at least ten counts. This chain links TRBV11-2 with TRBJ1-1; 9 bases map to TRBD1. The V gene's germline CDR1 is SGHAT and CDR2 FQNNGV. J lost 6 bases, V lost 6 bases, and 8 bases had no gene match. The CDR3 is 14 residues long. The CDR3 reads CASRATDRGAEAFF. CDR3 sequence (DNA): TGTGCCAGCAGAGCAACGGACAGGGGCGCTGAAGCTTTCTTT.

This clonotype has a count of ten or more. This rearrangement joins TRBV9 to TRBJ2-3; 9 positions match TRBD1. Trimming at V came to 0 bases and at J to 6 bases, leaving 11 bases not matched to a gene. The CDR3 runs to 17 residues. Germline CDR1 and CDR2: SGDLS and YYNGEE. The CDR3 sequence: CASSVEVGQGPYDTQYF. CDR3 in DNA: TGTGCCAGCAGCGTAGAGGTGGGACAGGGACCGTACGATACGCAGTATTTT.

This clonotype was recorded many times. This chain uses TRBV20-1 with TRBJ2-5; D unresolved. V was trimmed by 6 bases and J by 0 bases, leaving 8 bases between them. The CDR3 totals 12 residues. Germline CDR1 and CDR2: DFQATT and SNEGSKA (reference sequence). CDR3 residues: CSANRDQETQYF. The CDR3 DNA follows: TGCAGTGCCAACCGGGACCAAGAGACCCAGTACTTC.

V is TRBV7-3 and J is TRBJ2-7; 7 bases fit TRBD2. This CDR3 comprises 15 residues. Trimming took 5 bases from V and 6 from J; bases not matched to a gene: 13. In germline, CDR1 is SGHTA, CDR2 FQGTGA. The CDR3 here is CASSPEGGRAGEQYF. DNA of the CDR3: TGTGCCAGCAGCCCCGAGGGCGGGAGAGCTGGCGAGCAGTACTTC.

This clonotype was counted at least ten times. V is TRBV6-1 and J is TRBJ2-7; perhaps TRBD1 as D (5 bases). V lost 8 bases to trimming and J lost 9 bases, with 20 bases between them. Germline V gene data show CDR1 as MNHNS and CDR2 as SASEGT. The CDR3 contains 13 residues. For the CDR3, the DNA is TGTGCCAGCTCCCCCAGGCCCAGTCAGGGGCAGTACTTC. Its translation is CASSPRPSQGQYF.

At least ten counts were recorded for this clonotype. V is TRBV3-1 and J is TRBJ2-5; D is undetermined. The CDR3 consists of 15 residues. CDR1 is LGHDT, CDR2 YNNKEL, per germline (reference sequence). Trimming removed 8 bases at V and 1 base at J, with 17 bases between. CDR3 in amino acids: CASLSVESSQETQYF. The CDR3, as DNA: TGTGCCAGCCTCTCGGTGGAATCGTCCCAAGAGACCCAGTACTTC.

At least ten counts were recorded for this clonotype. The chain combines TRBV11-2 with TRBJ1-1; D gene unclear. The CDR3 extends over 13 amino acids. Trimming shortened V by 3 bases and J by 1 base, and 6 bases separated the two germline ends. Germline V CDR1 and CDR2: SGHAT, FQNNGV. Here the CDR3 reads CASSFDPNTEAFF. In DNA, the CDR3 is TGTGCCAGCAGCTTCGACCCGAACACTGAAGCTTTCTTT.

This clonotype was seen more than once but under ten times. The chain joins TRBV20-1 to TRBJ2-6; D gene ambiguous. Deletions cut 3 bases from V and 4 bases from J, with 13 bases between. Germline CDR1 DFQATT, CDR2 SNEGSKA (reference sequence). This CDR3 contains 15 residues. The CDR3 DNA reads TGCAGTGCTAGCTATCAAGGATCGGGGGCCAACGTCCTGACTTTC. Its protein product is CSASYQGSGANVLTF.

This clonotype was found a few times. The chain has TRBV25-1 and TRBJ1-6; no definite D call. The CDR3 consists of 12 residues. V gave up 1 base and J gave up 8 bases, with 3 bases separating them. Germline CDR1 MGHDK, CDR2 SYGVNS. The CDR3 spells CASSESHSPLHF. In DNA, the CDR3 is TGTGCCAGCAGTGAATCGCATTCACCCCTCCACTTT.

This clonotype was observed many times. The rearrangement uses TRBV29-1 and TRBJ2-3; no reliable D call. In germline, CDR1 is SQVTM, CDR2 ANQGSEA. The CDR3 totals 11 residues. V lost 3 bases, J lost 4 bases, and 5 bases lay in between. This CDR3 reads CSVDSSDTQYF. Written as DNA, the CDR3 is TGCAGCGTTGACTCTTCAGATACGCAGTATTTT.

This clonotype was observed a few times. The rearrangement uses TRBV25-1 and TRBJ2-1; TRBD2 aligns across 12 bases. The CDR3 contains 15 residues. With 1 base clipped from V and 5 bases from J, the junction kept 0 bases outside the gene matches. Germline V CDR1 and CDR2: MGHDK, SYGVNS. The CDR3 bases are TGTGCCAGCAGTGAATGGACTAGCGGGAACAATGAGCAGTTCTTC. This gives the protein CASSEWTSGNNEQFF.

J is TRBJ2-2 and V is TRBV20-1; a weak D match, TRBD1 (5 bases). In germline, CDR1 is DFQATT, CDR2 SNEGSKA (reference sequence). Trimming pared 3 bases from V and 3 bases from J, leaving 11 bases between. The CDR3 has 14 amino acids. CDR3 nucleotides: TGCAGTGCTAGGGGGCGAAAGGACACCGGGGAGCTGTTTTTT. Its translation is CSARGRKDTGELFF.